Shown below are 11 T cell receptor beta chains from a single sample sequenced in a study of early T cells in non-severe SARS-CoV-2 infection. TCRdb called the 5' RACE reads again in MiXCR, with one record for every CDR3 protein. Here the sample spans some 80,000 distinct CDR3 sequences, 12% to 15% being singletons. Sequenced sample: whole blood. The receptors originated from an adult who was a healthcare worker with PCR-confirmed SARS-CoV-2 infection or an uninfected control (not recorded which).

This sequence joins TRBV5-6 and TRBJ2-1, with a weak D call TRBD1 (6 bases). This CDR3 comprises 11 residues. Germline assignment: CDR1 SGHDT and CDR2 YYEEEE. V was cut by 5 bases and J by 9 bases, with 9 bases left in between. CDR3 DNA sequence: TGTGCCAGCAGACAGGGCGGTGAGCAGTTCTTC. As protein: CASRQGGEQFF.

The chain has TRBV6-1 and TRBJ1-5; D gene ambiguous. This CDR3 has 16 amino acids. The V end was cut by 2 bases, the J end by 2 bases, with 13 bases between. From germline, CDR1 is MNHNS and CDR2 SASEGT. The CDR3 here is CASSEQGPVGNQPQHF. CDR3 in DNA: TGTGCCAGCAGTGAACAAGGGCCCGTGGGCAATCAGCCCCAGCATTTT.

This clonotype was detected ten times or more. The chain carries TRBV6-6 and TRBJ2-4, with TRBD1 identical over 7 bases. The germline gives CDR1 MNHNY, CDR2 SVGAGI (reference sequence). Losses at the gene ends were 7 bases for V and 5 bases for J; bases not matched to a gene: 11. This CDR3 is built from 15 residues. CDR3 residues: CASKTTWTGQNIQYF. The CDR3 DNA is TGTGCCAGCAAAACGACCTGGACAGGCCAAAACATTCAGTACTTC.

This clonotype showed up just a few times. The chain employs TRBV20-1 and TRBJ2-7; D is unresolved. Deletions cut 0 bases from V and 5 bases from J, with 17 bases between. Germline V CDR1 and CDR2: DFQATT, SNEGSKA (reference sequence). The CDR3 consists of 15 residues. The CDR3 loop is CSARETGSFWNEQYF. CDR3 sequence (DNA): TGCAGTGCTAGAGAAACCGGCAGCTTCTGGAACGAGCAGTACTTC.

There are a few counts of this clonotype. The chain couples TRBV5-1 to TRBJ2-3; no clear D. CDR1 and CDR2 (germline): SGHRS, YFSETQ. Trimming took 4 bases from V and 6 from J, leaving 15 bases between them. The CDR3 runs 14 residues. For the CDR3, the DNA is TGCGCCAGCAGCCAGGCGCCGGGTTCGGATACGCAGTATTTT. Translated: CASSQAPGSDTQYF.

This clonotype was found a few times. V usage is TRBV18 and J usage is TRBJ2-6, with unresolved D. This CDR3 has 16 residues. Trimming took off 5 bases at V and 7 bases at J, with 18 bases between the two ends. In germline, CDR1 is KGHSH, CDR2 LQKENI. CDR3 sequence: CASSETGGVRANVLTF. The CDR3 nucleotides read TGTGCCAGCTCAGAAACGGGTGGGGTGAGAGCCAACGTCCTGACTTTC.

This clonotype has at least ten counts. The chain recombines TRBV5-1 with TRBJ1-2; D gene ambiguous. The CDR3 runs 13 residues. Germline assignment: CDR1 SGHRS and CDR2 YFSETQ. Deletions cut 0 bases from V and 6 bases from J, with 9 bases between. DNA of the CDR3: TGCGCCAGCAGCTTGGTGCCAGGTCATGGCTACACCTTC. Translated: CASSLVPGHGYTF.

The V and J genes are TRBV7-2 and TRBJ2-5; D is possibly TRBD2 (7 bases). CDR1 and CDR2 from the germline V gene are SGHTA and FQGNSA. CDR3 size: 17 residues. Trimming stripped 4 bases from V and 2 bases from J, with 20 bases between. CDR3 region: CASSSPTWGGPQETQYF. For the CDR3, the DNA is TGTGCCAGCAGCTCCCCGACTTGGGGGGGCCCACAAGAGACCCAGTACTTC.

This clonotype was detected only a few times. The V and J genes are TRBV2 and TRBJ1-1; D possibly corresponds to TRBD1 (5 bases). Between the trimmed V and J ends, which lost 4 bases and 3 bases, there was a span of 12 bases. The CDR3 totals 14 residues. Per germline, CDR1 SNHLY and CDR2 FYNNEI. The CDR3 DNA is TGTGCCAGCAGTGGGACAATAGGGGACACTGAAGCTTTCTTT. Protein sequence: CASSGTIGDTEAFF. Full variable domain (missing parts from reference TRBV2 and TRBJ1-1): EPEVTQTPSHQVTQMGQEVILRCVPISNHLYFYWYRQILGQKVEFLVSFYNNEISEKSEIFDDQFSVERPDGSNFTLKIRSTKLEDSAMYFCASSGTIGDTEAFFGQGTRLTVV.

This clonotype was seen a handful of times. The chain has TRBV29-1 and TRBJ1-1, with TRBD1 as a possible D gene (5 bases). Germline CDR1 SQVTM, CDR2 ANQGSEA. The V and J ends lost 0 bases and 6 bases respectively, with 8 bases between them. This CDR3 has 12 amino acids. The CDR3 is CSVEEGQAEAFF. The CDR3 DNA follows: TGCAGCGTTGAAGAGGGGCAGGCTGAAGCTTTCTTT.

V usage is TRBV7-9 and J usage is TRBJ1-2; 7 bases fit TRBD1. Germline trimming cut 5 bases from V and 9 bases from J; bases unmatched to any gene: 6. Germline V gives CDR1 SEHNR, CDR2 FQNEAQ (reference sequence). The CDR3 sequence is 12 residues long. This chain's CDR3 is CASSPPQGRYTF. The CDR3, as DNA: TGTGCCAGCAGCCCACCACAGGGGCGCTACACCTTC.